Sequencing of this T cell receptor beta chain was carried out in a study of T cell changes during pregnancy in multiple sclerosis. Trimming stripped 3 bases from V and 1 base from J, with 3 bases between. The length of the CDR3 is 13 residues. CDR1 and CDR2 from the germline V gene are LNHDA and SQIVND (reference sequence). Assay used: immunoSEQ multiplex PCR; TCRdb lists only in-frame clones, some missing. This sample has under 50,000 clones, with roughly 92% found just once. Specimen: CD4+ T cells from peripheral blood mononuclear cells, collected in the first trimester of pregnancy. The genes are TRBV19 and TRBJ2-2; D is uncertain. This sequence was found in a female donor with multiple sclerosis, enrolled in a pregnancy study. The CDR3 DNA reads as TGTGCCAGTAGTATTCTGAACACCGGGGAGCTGTTTTTT. Encoded protein: CASSILNTGELFF.